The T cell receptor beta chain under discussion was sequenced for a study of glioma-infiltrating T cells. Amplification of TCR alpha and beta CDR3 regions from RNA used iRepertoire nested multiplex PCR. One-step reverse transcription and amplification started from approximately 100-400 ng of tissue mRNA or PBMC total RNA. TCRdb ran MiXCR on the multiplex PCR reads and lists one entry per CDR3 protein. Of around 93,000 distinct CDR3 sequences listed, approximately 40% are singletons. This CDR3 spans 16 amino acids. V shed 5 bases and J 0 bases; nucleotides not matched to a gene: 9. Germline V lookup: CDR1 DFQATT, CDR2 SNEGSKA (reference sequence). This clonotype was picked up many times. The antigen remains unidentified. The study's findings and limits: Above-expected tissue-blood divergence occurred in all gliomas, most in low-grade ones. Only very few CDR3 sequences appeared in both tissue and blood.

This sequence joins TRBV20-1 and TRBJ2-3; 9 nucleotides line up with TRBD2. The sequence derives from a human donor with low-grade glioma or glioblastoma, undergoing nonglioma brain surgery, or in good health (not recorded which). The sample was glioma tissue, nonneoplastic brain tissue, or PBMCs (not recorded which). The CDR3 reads CSADYRTSVSTDTQYF. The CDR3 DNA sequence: TGCAGTGCTGACTACAGGACTAGCGTTAGCACAGATACGCAGTATTTT.